The next 2 T cell receptor beta chains were all read from a single sample in a study of Graves' ophthalmopathy and Graves' hyperthyroidism. The sequenced template was RNA, covering the TCR beta CDR3 region. Amplification began with first-round RT-PCR using HTBI primers, then second-round multiplex PCR was performed. One entry per CDR3 protein, called by TCRdb with MiXCR from the multiplex PCR reads. This repertoire shows a few hundred thousand distinct CDR3 sequences, 17% found once; its top ten account for 9% to 15%. The specimen was peripheral blood. These receptors were obtained from an adult man with Graves' ophthalmopathy.

This clonotype was counted ten times or more. The chain combines TRBV29-1 with TRBJ2-7; D may be TRBD2 (5 bases). V was trimmed by 4 bases and J by 3 bases, leaving 16 bases between them. This CDR3 spans 14 amino acids. Germline CDR1 is SQVTM and CDR2 is ANQGSEA. CDR3 sequence: CSVGLGGRRYEQYF. CDR3 bases: TGCAGCGTTGGCCTGGGCGGGCGACGCTACGAGCAGTACTTC.

Of note for this clonotype: A much larger clone is a single base away; this may be a read error. The chain is built from TRBV19 and TRBJ1-2; D is ambiguous. The CDR3 is 15 amino acids. The germline gives CDR1 LNHDA, CDR2 SQIVND (reference sequence). The CDR3 loop reads CTSSTTSRNNYGYTF. CDR3 coding DNA: TGTACCAGTAGTACCACTTCTCGCAATAACTATGGCTACACCTTC.